The sequence of this TCR beta chain was determined in a study of shared clonotypes between healthy human individuals. Across the study: CD4 naive cells filled three plates per donor, CD4 memory three, CD8 naive two and CD8 memory one. General observations from the study: Though the depth was large, rarefaction showed that sorted-subset sequencing was incomplete.

About this clone: Its antigen is still unknown.

Trimming took off 7 bases at V and 1 base at J, with 14 bases between the two ends. This CDR3 is built from 15 residues. Germline lookup yields CDR1 LNHDA and CDR2 SQIVND (reference sequence). Clones were read by immunoSEQ multiplex PCR, and TCRdb kept only the in-frame ones, dropping some. The sample contains 2,500,000 or so clones, roughly 92% of which appear only once. The chain is built from TRBV19 and TRBJ2-1; D unresolved. This TCR was sampled from a man younger than 35 in good health. Some clones in this sample may be carry-over from other donors' samples. Sequenced: naive CD4+ T cells from PBMCs. The subset was: CD45RA+ positively selected. CDR3 in amino acids: CASTRALQSYNEQFF. In nucleotides, the CDR3 is TGTGCCAGTACCCGGGCACTTCAATCCTACAATGAGCAGTTCTTC.